This entry is about one TCR beta chain. Its target is not known. Sequenced by immunoSEQ multiplex PCR; TCRdb stores in-frame clones only, minus some. The table includes around 6,600 clones, more than 80% detected once. This entry comes from a study of immune evolution from preneoplasia to lung adenocarcinoma. Study information: HLA loss of heterozygosity: around 6.5% AIS, about 15% MIA, approximately 35% ADC, none AAH.

Study-wide points: From normal lung to invasive adenocarcinoma, top clone frequencies appeared to decrease.

Sequenced material: FFPE invasive lung adenocarcinoma tissue. The TCR sequence derives from a person aged 50-70 years with lung adenocarcinoma.

As DNA, the CDR3 is TGTGCCAGCAGCCCCGGACAGGTCTCGAACACTGAAGCTTTCTTT. Amino acid sequence: CASSPGQVSNTEAFF. This sequence joins TRBV7-9 and TRBJ1-1; 7 nucleotides align to TRBD1. The CDR3 runs 15 residues. Per germline, CDR1 SEHNR and CDR2 FQNEAQ (reference sequence). V lost 5 bases to trimming and J lost 1 base; unmatched junction nucleotides: 7.